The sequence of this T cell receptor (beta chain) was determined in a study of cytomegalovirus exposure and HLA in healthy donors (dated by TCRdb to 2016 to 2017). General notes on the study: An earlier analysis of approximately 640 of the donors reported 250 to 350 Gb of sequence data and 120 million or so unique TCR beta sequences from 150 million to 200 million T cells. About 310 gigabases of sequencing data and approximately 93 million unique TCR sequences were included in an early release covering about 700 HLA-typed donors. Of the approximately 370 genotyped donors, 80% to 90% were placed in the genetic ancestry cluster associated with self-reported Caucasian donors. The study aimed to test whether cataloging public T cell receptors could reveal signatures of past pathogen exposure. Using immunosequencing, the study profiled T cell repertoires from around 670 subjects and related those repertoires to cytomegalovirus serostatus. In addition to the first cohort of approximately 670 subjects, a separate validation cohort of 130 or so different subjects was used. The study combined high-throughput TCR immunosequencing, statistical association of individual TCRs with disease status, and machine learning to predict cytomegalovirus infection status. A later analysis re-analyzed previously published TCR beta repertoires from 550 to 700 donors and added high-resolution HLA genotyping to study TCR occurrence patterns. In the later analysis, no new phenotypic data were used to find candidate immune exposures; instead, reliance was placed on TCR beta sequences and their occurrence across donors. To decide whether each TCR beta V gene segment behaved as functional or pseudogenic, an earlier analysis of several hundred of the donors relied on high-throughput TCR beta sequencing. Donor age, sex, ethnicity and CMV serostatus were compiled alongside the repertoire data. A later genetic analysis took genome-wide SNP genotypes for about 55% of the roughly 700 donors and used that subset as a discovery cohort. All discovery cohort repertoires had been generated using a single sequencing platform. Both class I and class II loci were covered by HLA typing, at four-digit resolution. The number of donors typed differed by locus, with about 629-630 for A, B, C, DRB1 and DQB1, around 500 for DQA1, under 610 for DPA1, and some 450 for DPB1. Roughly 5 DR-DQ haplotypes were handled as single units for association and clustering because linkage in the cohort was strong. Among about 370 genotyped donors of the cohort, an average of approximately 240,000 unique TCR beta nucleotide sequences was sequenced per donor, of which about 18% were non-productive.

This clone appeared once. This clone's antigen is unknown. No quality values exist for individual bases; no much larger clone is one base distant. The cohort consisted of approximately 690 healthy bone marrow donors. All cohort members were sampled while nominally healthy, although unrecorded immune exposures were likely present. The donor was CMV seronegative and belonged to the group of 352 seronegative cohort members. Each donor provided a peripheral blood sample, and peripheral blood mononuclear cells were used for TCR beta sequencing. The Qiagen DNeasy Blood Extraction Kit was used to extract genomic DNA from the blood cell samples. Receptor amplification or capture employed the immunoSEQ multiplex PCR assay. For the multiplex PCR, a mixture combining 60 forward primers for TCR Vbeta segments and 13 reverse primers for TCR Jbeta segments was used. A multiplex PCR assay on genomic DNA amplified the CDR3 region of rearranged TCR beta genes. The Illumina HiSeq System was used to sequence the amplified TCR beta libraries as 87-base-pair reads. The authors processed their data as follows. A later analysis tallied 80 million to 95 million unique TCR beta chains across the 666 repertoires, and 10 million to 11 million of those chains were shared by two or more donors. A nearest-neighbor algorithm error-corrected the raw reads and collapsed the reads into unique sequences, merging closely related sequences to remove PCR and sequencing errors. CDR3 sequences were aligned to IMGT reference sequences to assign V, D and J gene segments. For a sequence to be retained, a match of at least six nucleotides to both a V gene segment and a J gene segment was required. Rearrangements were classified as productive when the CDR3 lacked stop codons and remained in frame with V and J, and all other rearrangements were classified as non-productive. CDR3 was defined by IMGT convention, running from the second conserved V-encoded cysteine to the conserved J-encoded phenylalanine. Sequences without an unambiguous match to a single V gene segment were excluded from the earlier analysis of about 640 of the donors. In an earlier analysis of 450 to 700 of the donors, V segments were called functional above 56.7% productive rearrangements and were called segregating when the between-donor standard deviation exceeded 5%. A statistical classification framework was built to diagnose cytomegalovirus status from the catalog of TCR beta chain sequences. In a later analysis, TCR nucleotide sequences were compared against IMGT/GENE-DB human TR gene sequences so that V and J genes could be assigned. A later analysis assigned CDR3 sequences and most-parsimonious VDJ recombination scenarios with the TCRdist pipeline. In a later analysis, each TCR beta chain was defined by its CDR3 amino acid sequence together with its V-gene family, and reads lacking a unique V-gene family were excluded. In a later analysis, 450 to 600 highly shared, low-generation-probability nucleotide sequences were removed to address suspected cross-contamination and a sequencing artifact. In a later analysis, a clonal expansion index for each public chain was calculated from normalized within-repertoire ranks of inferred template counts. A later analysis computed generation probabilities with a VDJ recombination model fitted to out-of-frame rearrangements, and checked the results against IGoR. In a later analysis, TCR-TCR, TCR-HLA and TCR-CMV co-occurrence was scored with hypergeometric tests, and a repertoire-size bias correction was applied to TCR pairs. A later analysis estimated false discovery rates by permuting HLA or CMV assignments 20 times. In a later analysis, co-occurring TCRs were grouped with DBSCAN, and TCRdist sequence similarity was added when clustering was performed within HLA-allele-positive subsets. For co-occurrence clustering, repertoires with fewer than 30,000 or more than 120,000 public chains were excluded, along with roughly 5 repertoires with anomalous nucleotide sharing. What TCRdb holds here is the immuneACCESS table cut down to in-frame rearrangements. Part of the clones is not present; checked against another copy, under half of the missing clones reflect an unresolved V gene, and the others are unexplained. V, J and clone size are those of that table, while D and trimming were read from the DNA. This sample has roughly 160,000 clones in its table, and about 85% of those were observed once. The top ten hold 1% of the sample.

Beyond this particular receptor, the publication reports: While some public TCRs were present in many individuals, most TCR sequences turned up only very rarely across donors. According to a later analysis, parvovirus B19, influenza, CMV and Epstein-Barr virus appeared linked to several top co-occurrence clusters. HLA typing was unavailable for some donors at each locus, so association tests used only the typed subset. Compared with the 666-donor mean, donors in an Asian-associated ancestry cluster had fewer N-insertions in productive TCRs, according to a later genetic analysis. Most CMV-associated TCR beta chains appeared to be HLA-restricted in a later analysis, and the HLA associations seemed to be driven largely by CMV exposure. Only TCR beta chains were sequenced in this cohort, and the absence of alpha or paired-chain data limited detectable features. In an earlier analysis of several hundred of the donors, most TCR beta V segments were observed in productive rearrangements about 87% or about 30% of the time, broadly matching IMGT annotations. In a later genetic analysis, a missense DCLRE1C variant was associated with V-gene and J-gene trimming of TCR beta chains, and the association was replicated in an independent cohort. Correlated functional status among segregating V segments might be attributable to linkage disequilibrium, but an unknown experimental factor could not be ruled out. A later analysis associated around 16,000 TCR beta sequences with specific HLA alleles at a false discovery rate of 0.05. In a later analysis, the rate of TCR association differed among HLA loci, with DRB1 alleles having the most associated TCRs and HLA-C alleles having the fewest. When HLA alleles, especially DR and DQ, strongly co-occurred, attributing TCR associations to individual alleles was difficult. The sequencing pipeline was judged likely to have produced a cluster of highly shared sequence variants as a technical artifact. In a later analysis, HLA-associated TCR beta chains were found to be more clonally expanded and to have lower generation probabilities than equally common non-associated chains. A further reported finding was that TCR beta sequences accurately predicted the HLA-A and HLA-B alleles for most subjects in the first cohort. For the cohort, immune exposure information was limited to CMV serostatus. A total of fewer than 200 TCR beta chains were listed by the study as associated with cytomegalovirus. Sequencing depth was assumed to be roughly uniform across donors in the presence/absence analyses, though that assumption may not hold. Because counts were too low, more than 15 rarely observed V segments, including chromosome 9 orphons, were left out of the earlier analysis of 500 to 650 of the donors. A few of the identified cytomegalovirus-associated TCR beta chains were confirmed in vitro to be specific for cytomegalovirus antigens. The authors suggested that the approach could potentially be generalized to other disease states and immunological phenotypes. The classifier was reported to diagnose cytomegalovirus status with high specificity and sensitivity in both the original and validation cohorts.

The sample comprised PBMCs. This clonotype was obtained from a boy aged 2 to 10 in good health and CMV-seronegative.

The DNA is TGTGCCAGCAGCGCCGGTATCTATGGCTACACCTTC. Its protein reads: CASSAGIYGYTF. The chain is encoded by TRBV9 joined to TRBJ1-2, with the D segment identity uncertain. The CDR3 contains 12 residues, cysteine and phenylalanine counted. This entry keeps only the CDR3 DNA: 36 bases, framed from base 1. V is reduced by 3 bases and J by 4 bases, leaving a spacing of 7 bases between them. From a lookup of the germline V gene, CDR1 and CDR2 are SGDLS and YYNGEE.